The T cell receptor (beta chain) described here comes from a study of CD8+ T cells in alopecia areata. This clone showed up just a few times. Germline V lookup: CDR1 SGHRS, CDR2 YFSETQ. V lost 0 bases and J 0 bases, leaving 4 bases between the germline ends. The CDR3 loop spans 15 amino acids. Sequencing templates came from extracted RNA that was reverse transcribed into cDNA. TCRdb's copy holds only in-frame clones and misses some; the assay was immunoSEQ multiplex PCR. The sample includes approximately 150,000 clones, 58% of them seen just once. The treatment is: oral pan-JAK inhibitor, 5-10 mg twice daily.

This sample comprised CD4+ T cells sorted from blood, obtained between weeks 55 and 70, from a patient treated with tofacitinib. The receptor was derived from a human donor with alopecia areata. This chain connects TRBV5-1 to TRBJ2-6, with D hard to call. The CDR3 region has the DNA TGCGCCAGCAGCTTGGATGTCTCTGGGGCCAACGTCCTGACTTTC. As protein: CASSLDVSGANVLTF. Complete variable domain (other parts from reference TRBV5-1 and TRBJ2-6): KAGVTQTPRYLIKTRGQQVTLSCSPISGHRSVSWYQQTPGQGLQFLFEYFSETQRNKGNFPGRFSGRQFSNSRSEMNVSTLELGDSALYLCASSLDVSGANVLTFGAGSRLTVL.